The 9 T cell receptor beta chains presented below share a single source sample, sequenced in a study of cytomegalovirus exposure and HLA in healthy donors. The PCR had 60 Vbeta and 13 Jbeta primers. Profiling relied on immunoSEQ multiplex PCR, and the TCRdb table lists in-frame clones only, not all of them. The sample consists of more than 90,000 clones, 77% of them appearing once. The sequencing sample was made of PBMCs. Receptors were obtained from a man in his fifties in good health and CMV-seropositive.

V and J are TRBV29-1 and TRBJ2-5; perhaps TRBD1 as D (7 bases). The J call could be wrong; TRBJ2-7 is a better fit for the DNA end. Germline V gene lookup returns CDR1 SQVTM and CDR2 ANQGSEA. This CDR3 comprises 12 residues. CDR3 coding DNA: TGCAGCGTCTACAGGGGAGGAGACGAGCAGTACTTC. Translation: CSVYRGGDEQYF.

This chain links TRBV9 with TRBJ2-7; 7 nucleotides agree with TRBD1. The germline V gene encodes CDR1 SGDLS and CDR2 YYNGEE. This CDR3 region has 15 residues. The ends lost 3 bases at V and 4 bases at J; junction bases unmatched: 10. CDR3 loop: CASSAKTGPQYEQYF. The CDR3 coding sequence is TGTGCCAGCAGCGCCAAGACAGGGCCTCAATACGAGCAGTACTTC.

The V call is TRBV15, the J call TRBJ2-2; D is uncertain. CDR1 is LNHNV, CDR2 YYDKDF, per germline (reference sequence). V lost 6 bases to trimming and J lost 2 bases, with 13 bases between them. There are 15 residues in the CDR3. This CDR3 reads CATSPTRVNTGELFF. The CDR3 region has the DNA TGTGCCACCAGTCCGACCCGGGTTAACACCGGGGAGCTGTTTTTT.

This clone is a singleton in its sample. The CDR3 region has the DNA TGCGCCAGCAGGGCGGGTGACACCACTAACTATGGCTACACCTTC. As protein: CASRAGDTTNYGYTF. V usage is TRBV5-1 and J usage is TRBJ1-2; D unresolved. In germline, CDR1 is SGHRS, CDR2 YFSETQ. With 5 bases removed from V and 0 bases from J, the gap between germline ends came to 14 bases. This CDR3 is 15 amino acids long. Complete variable domain (other parts from reference TRBV5-1 and TRBJ1-2): KAGVTQTPRYLIKTRGQQVTLSCSPISGHRSVSWYQQTPGQGLQFLFEYFSETQRNKGNFPGRFSGRQFSNSRSEMNVSTLELGDSALYLCASRAGDTTNYGYTFGSGTRLTVV.

J is TRBJ1-4 and V is TRBV14, with unresolved D. V was shortened by 0 bases and J by 7 bases, with 12 bases between the two germline ends. Germline V gene data show CDR1 as SGHDN and CDR2 as FVKESK. This CDR3 is built from 15 residues. The CDR3 region has the DNA TGTGCCAGCAGCCAAGATGGTCATGGAGTTGAAAAACTGTTTTTT. Translation gives CASSQDGHGVEKLFF. Complete variable domain (other parts from reference TRBV14 and TRBJ1-4): EAGVTQFPSHSVIEKGQTVTLRCDPISGHDNLYWYRRVMGKEIKFLLHFVKESKQDESGMPNNRFLAERTGGTYSTLKVQPAELEDSGVYFCASSQDGHGVEKLFFGSGTQLSVL.

The V call is TRBV7-9, the J call TRBJ2-3, with 7 bases matching TRBD1. J lost 4 bases, V lost 5 bases, and 6 bases had no gene match. The CDR3 runs 14 residues. Germline CDR1 SEHNR, CDR2 FQNEAQ (reference sequence). In nucleotides, the CDR3 is TGTGCCAGCAGCCGGGACAGCTATGCAGATACGCAGTATTTT. As protein: CASSRDSYADTQYF.

This chain joins TRBV5-5 and TRBJ1-2; TRBD1 matches 10 bases. This CDR3 has 15 amino acids. After removal of 4 bases from V and 3 bases from J, the junction contained 6 bases not matched to a gene. The germline V gene encodes CDR1 SGHKS and CDR2 YYEKEE (reference sequence). In DNA, the CDR3 is TGTGCCAGCAGCCCGGGACAGGGGAGGGACTATGGCTACACCTTC. Its translation: CASSPGQGRDYGYTF. The entire variable domain, with the rest obtained from reference TRBV5-5 and TRBJ1-2, is as follows: DAGVTQSPTHLIKTRGQQVTLRCSPISGHKSVSWYQQVLGQGPQFIFQYYEKEERGRGNFPDRFSARQFPNYSSELNVNALLLGDSALYLCASSPGQGRDYGYTFGSGTRLTVV.

V is TRBV18 and J is TRBJ1-5, with D uncertain. The CDR3 extends over 15 amino acids. Germline CDR1 and CDR2: KGHSH and LQKENI. The V end was cut by 1 base, the J end by 6 bases, with 13 bases between. This CDR3 reads CASSPQEERGQPQHF. CDR3 DNA: TGTGCCAGCTCACCACAAGAGGAGCGGGGTCAGCCCCAGCATTTT.

This sequence joins TRBV2 and TRBJ2-2; 7 nucleotides agree with TRBD2. Germline V lookup: CDR1 SNHLY, CDR2 FYNNEI. This CDR3 is built from 15 residues. V was clipped by 7 bases and J by 3 bases; unmatched bases: 8. The CDR3, as DNA: TGTGCCAGCAAGGTGACTAGCTCAGACACCGGGGAGCTGTTTTTT. It specifies CASKVTSSDTGELFF.